Included here is one T cell receptor beta chain sequence, with context. This record comes from a study of blood T cell repertoires in COVID-19. At the level of the study: T cells, B-cell-depleted T cells, or PBMCs provided the cDNA or gDNA that served as material.

The table came from immunoSEQ multiplex PCR; TCRdb's copy has only in-frame clones and leaves some out. In the table there are roughly 100,000 clones, roughly nine tenths of which are singletons. V was shortened by 7 bases and J by 5 bases, with 15 bases between the two germline ends. CDR3 length equals 13 residues. Input material: peripheral blood. The V call is TRBV12-3 or TRBV12-4, the J call TRBJ2-7; perhaps TRBD1 as D (8 bases). The sequence derives from a human donor in a cohort sampled during active COVID-19. The CDR3: CASTGGQADEQYF. The DNA of the CDR3 is TGTGCCAGCACGGGGGGACAGGCCGACGAGCAGTACTTC.